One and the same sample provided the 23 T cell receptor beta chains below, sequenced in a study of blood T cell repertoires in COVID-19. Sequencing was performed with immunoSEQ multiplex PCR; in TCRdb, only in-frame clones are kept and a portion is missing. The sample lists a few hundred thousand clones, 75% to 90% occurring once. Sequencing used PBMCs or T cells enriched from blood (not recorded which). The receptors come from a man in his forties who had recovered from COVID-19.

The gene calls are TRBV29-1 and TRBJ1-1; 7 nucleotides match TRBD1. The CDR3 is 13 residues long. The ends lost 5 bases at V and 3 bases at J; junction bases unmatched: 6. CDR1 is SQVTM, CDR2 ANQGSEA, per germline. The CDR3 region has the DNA TGCAGCGTTCGGGGACAGAGGGACACTGAAGCTTTCTTT. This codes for CSVRGQRDTEAFF.

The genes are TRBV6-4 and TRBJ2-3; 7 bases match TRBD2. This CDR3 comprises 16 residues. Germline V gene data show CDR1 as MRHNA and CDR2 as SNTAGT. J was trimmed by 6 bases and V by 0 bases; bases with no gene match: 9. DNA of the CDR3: TGTGCCAGCAGTGACTCCGGGGGAGGGCCGGGCGATACGCAGTATTTT. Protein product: CASSDSGGGPGDTQYF.

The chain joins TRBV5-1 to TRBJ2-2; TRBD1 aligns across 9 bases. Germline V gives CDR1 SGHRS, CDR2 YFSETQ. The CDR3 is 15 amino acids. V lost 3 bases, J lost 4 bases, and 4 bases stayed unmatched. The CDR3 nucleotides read TGCGCCAGCAGCTACCGACAGGGGGGCACCGGGGAGCTGTTTTTT. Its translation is CASSYRQGGTGELFF.

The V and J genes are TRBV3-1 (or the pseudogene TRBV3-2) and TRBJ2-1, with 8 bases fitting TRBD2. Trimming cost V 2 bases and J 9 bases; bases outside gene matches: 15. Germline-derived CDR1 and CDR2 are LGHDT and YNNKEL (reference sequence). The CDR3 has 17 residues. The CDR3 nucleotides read TGTGCCAGCAGCCAACCCAGTCGGGAGGGGCCCTTAGGTGAGCAGTTCTTC. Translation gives CASSQPSREGPLGEQFF.

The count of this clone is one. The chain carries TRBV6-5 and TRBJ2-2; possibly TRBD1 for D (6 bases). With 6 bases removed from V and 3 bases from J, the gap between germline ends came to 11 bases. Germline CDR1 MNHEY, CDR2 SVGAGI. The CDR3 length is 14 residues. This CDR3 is CASRWGRDTGELFF. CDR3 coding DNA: TGTGCCAGCAGGTGGGGGCGCGACACCGGGGAGCTGTTTTTT.

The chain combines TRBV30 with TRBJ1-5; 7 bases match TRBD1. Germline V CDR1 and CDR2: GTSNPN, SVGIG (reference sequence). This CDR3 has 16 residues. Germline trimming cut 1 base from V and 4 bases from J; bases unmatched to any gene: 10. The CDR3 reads CAWSAPGTDFNQPQHF. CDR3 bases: TGTGCCTGGAGTGCCCCCGGGACAGACTTTAATCAGCCCCAGCATTTT.

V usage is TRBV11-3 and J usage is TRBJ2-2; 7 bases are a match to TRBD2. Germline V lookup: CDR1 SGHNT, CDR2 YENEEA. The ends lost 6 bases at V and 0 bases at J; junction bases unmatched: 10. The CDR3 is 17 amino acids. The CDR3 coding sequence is TGTGCCAGCAGTCCCTCTAGCGGAGGTGCGAACACCGGGGAGCTGTTTTTT. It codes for CASSPSSGGANTGELFF.

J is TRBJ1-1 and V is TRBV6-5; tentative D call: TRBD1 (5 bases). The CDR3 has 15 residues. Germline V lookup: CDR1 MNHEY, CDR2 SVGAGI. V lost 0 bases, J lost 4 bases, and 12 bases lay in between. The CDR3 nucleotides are TGTGCCAGCAGTTACTCGAAGGGGTTTGGCACTGAAGCTTTCTTT. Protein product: CASSYSKGFGTEAFF.

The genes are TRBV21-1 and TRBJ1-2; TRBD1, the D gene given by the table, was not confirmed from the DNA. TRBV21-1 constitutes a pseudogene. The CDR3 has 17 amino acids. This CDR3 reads CASSTRSKGARDYGYTF. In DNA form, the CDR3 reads TGTGCCAGCAGCACCCGCTCGAAGGGGGCGAGGGACTATGGCTACACCTTC.

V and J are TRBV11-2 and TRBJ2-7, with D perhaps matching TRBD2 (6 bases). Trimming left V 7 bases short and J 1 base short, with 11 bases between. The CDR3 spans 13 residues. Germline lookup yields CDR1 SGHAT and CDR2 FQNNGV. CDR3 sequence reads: CASTRDFSYEQYF. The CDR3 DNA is TGTGCCAGCACCCGGGACTTTTCCTACGAGCAGTACTTC.

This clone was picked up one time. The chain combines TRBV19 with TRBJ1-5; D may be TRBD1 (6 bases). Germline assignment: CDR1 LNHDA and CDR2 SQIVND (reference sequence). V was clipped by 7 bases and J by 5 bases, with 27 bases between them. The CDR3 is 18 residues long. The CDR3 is CASKHGPGQGFGDQPQHF. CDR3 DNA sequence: TGTGCCAGTAAGCACGGACCGGGACAAGGTTTTGGAGATCAGCCCCAGCATTTT.

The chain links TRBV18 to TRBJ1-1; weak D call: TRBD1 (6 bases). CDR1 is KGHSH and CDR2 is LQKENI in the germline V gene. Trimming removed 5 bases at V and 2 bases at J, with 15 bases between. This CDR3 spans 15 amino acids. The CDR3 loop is CASSFQTGINTEAFF. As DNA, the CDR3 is TGTGCCAGCTCATTTCAGACAGGTATAAACACTGAAGCTTTCTTT. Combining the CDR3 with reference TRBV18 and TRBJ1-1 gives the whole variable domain NAGVMQNPRHLVRRRGQEARLRCSPMKGHSHVYWYRQLPEEGLKFMVYLQKENIIDESGMPKERFSAEFPKEGPSILRIQQVVRGDSAAYFCASSFQTGINTEAFFGQGTRLTVV.

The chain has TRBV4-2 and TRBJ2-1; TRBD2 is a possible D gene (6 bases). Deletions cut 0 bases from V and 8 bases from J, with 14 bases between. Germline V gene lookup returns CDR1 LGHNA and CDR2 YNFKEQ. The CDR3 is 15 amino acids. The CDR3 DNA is TGTGCCAGCAGCCAAGATGGGACTTCGTTCGATGAGCAGTTCTTC. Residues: CASSQDGTSFDEQFF.

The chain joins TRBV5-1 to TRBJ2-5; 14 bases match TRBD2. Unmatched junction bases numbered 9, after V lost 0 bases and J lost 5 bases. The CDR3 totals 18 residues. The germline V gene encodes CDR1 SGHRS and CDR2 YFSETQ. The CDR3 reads CASSLGVGLAGVRETQYF. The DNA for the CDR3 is TGCGCCAGCAGCTTGGGAGTGGGACTAGCGGGAGTACGGGAGACCCAGTACTTC.

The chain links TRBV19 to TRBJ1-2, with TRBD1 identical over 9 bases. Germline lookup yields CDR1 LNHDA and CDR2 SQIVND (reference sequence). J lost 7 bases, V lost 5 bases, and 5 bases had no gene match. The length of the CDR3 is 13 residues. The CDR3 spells CASSPRTGVGYTF. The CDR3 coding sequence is TGTGCCAGTAGTCCTCGGACAGGGGTTGGCTACACCTTC.

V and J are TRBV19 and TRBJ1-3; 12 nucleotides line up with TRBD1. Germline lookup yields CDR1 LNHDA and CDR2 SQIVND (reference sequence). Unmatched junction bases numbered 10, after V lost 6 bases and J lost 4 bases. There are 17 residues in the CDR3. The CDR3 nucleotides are TGTGCCAGTAGCAACCCGGGACAGGGGGCCTCGGGAAACACCATATATTTT. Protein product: CASSNPGQGASGNTIYF.

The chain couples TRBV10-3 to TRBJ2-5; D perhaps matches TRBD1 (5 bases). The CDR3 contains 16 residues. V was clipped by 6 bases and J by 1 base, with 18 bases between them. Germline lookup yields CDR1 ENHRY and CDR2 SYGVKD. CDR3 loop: CAIRGGKGSVQETQYF. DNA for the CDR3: TGTGCCATCAGAGGTGGAAAGGGGTCAGTCCAAGAGACCCAGTACTTC.

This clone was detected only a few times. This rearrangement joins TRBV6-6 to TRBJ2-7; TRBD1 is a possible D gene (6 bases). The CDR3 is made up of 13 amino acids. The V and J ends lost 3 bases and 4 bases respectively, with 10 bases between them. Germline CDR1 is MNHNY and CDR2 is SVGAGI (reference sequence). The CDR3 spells CASSYQGWYEQYF. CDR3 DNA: TGTGCCAGCAGTTATCAGGGGTGGTACGAGCAGTACTTC.

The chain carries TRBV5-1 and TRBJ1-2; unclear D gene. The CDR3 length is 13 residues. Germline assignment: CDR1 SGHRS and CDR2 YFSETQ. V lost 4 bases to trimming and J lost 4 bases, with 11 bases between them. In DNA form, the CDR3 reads TGCGCCAGCAGCGAGGGCTATGGCTATGGCTACACCTTC. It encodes CASSEGYGYGYTF.

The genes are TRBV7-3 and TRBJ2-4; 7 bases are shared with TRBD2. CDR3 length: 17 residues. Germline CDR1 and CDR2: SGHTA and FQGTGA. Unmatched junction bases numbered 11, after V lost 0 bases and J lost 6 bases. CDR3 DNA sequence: TGTGCCAGCAGCTTAACGGGGGGGAATCCCCCAAGAAACATTCAGTACTTC. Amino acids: CASSLTGGNPPRNIQYF.

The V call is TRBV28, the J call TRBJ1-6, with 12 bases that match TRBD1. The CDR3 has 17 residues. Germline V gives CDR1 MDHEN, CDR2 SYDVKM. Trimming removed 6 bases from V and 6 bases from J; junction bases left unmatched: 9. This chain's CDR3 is CASRPPGQGAGNSPLHF. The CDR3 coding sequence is TGTGCCAGCAGGCCTCCGGGACAGGGGGCAGGTAATTCACCCCTCCACTTT.

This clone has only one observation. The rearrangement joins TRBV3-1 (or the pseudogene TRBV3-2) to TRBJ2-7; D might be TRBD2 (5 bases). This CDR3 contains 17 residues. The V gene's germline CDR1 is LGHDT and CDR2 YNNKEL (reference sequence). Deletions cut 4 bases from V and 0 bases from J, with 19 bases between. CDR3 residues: CASSLSVWEPSSYEQYF. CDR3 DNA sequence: TGTGCCAGCAGCCTCTCGGTCTGGGAGCCGAGCTCCTACGAGCAGTACTTC.

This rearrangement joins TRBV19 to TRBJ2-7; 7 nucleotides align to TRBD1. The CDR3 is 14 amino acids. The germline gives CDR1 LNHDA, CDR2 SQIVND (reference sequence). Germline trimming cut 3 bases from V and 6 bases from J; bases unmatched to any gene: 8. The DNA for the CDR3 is TGTGCCAGTAGTATCTCGAGACAGGGAACCGAGCAGTACTTC. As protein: CASSISRQGTEQYF.